The present TCR beta chain was sequenced within a study of OX40 agonist ivuxolimab in advanced cancers. At the level of the study: Prior anti-PD-1, anti-PD-L1 or anti-CTLA-4 therapy was allowed; around 43% had some.

TCRdb's table, derived via immunoSEQ multiplex PCR, lists solely in-frame clones and lacks some. The sample carries 30,000 to 40,000 clones, 80% to 90% recorded once. This clone was observed a single time. Blood was sampled at baseline, cycle 4 day 1, and cycle 7 day 1. Germline trimming cut 5 bases from V and 3 bases from J; bases unmatched to any gene: 8. The V gene's germline CDR1 is MNHEY and CDR2 SMNVEV (reference sequence). CDR3 length: 15 residues. The chain links TRBV27 to TRBJ2-5, with TRBD1 identical over 8 bases. The TCR originated in an adult with an advanced solid tumor such as melanoma, head and neck, liver or kidney cancer. Sequenced material: CD4+ or CD8+ T cells sorted from blood, taken in a trial of the OX40 agonist ivuxolimab. CDR3 in amino acids: CASSLGQGLKETQYF. The CDR3 bases are TGTGCCAGCAGTCTAGGACAGGGCCTTAAAGAGACCCAGTACTTC.